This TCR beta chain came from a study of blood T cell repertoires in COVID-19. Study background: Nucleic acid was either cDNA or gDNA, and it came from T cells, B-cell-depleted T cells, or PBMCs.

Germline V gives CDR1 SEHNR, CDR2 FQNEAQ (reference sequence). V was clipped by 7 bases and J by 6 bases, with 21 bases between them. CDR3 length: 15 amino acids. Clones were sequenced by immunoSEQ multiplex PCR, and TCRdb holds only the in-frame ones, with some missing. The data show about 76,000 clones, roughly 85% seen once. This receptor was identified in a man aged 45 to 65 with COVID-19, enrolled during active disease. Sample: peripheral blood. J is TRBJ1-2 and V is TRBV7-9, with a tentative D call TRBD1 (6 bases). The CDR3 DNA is TGTGCCAGCACCCTATTACAGGGAGTCACTAATGGCTACACCTTC. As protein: CASTLLQGVTNGYTF. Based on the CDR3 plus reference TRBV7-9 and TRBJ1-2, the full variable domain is DTGVSQNPRHKITKRGQNVTFRCDPISEHNRLYWYRQTLGQGPEFLTYFQNEAQLEKSRLLSDRFSAERPKGSFSTLEIQRTEQGDSAMYLCASTLLQGVTNGYTFGSGTRLTVV.